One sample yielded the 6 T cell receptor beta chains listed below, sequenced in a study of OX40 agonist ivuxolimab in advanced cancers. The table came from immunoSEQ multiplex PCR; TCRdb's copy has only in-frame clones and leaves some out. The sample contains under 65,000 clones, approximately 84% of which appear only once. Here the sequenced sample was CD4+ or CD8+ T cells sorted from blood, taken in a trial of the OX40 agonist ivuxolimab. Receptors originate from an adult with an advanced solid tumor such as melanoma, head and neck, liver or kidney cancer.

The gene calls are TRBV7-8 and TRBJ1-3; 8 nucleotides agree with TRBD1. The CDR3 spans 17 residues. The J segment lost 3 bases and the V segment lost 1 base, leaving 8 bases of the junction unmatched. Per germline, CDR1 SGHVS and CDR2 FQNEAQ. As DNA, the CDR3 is TGTGCCAGCAGCTTAGGGGGGCAGGGGGCGATTGGAAACACCATATATTTT. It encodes CASSLGGQGAIGNTIYF.

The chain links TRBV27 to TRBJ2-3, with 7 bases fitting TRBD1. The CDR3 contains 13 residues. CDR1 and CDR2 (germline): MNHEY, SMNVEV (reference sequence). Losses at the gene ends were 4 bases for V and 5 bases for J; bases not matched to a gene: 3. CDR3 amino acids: CASSSHRGDTQYF. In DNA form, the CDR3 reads TGTGCCAGCAGTTCACACAGGGGAGATACGCAGTATTTT.

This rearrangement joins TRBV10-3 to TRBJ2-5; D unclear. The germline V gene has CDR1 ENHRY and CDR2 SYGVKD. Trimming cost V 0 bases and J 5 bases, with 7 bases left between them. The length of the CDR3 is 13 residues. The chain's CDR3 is CAISESGSETQYF. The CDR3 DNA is TGTGCCATCAGTGAGTCGGGGTCCGAGACCCAGTACTTC.

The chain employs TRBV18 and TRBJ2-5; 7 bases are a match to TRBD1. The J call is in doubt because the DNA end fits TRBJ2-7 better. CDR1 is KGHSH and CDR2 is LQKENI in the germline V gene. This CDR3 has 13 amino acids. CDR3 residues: CASSQGQIYEQYF. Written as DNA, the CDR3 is TGTGCCAGCTCCCAGGGACAGATCTACGAGCAGTACTTC.

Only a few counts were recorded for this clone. CDR3 DNA sequence: TGTGCCAGCAGCTCGACAGGGGTAGGCTATGGCTACACCTTC. As protein: CASSSTGVGYGYTF. This chain connects TRBV5-4 to TRBJ1-2, with 8 bases that match TRBD1. The CDR3 runs to 14 residues. The trim removed 3 bases at V and 4 bases at J, leaving 5 bases unmatched. Germline V gene lookup returns CDR1 SGHNT and CDR2 YYREEE (reference sequence).

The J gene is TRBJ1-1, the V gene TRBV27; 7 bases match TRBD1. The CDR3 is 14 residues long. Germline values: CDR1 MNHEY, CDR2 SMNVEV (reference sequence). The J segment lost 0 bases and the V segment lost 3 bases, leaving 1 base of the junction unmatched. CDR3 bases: TGTGCCAGCAGTTTGGGGACAGTGAACACTGAAGCTTTCTTT. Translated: CASSLGTVNTEAFF.